The clone carrying this T cell receptor (beta chain) is classed as medium-sized. Its specificity is unknown. These data belong to a study of spatial heterogeneity in lung cancer. Study context: Matched bulk RNA-seq yielded a T cell transcriptional module score. Counts of TCR transcripts in tumor regions correlated strongly with that score. Broader study findings: Mutation tallies in tumors tracked expanded intratumoral alpha and beta TCR counts. Tracking of ubiquitous and regional nonsynonymous mutations by counts of ubiquitous and regional expanded TCRs, respectively, was seen.

Each CDR3 protein is one row after TCRdb ran MiXCR on the 5' RACE reads. This sample yields about 3,500 distinct CDR3 sequences, of which under 8.5% are seen a single time; approximately 14% belongs to the top ten. Per the germline V gene, CDR1 is SGHVS and CDR2 is FNYEAQ. Trimming at V came to 5 bases and at J to 6 bases, leaving 7 bases not matched to a gene. CDR3 size: 14 residues. Specified time point: sample taken at primary tumor resection. Just over 70 TRACERx patients with early, untreated non-small cell lung cancer donated samples. Tumor, nontumor lung or frozen PBMC supplied whole RNA, sequenced without sorting.

The sequence was collected from a male donor with early-stage non-small cell lung cancer. Sequencing was performed on lung tumor tissue, taken at surgery. The V gene is TRBV7-6, the J gene TRBJ2-3, with TRBD2 matching over 8 bases. The CDR3 DNA reads TGTGCCAGCAGCACCCGGGGGGGGCTGGATACGCAGTATTTT. Translated, it gives CASSTRGGLDTQYF.